The 27 T cell receptor beta chains reported below all come from one sample, sequenced in a study of T cells in localized non-small cell lung cancer (dated by TCRdb to 2018 to 2020). Library creation used the immunoSEQ multiplex PCR assay. Here the immuneACCESS table is served through TCRdb, limited to in-frame sequences with V and J called. Missing clones are a known gap in these copies; in checked studies unresolved V genes cover under half, and the rest lacks a known reason. Counted in this sample were 30,000 to 40,000 clones; more than 65% of them appeared once. The top ten constitute 17% of the sample. The sequences come from peripheral blood, collected before any cancer treatment. The receptors originated from a male donor at least 60 years old with stage III squamous cell lung carcinoma.

The CDR3, as DNA: TGTGCCAGCAGTGAACAACCCAACGGGGAGCAGTACTTC. Translated: CASSEQPNGEQYF. V usage is TRBV6-1 and J usage is TRBJ2-7; D is ambiguous. This CDR3 comprises 13 residues. The V gene lost 2 bases and the J gene lost 7 bases, with 12 bases spanning the gap. The germline CDR1 and CDR2 sequences are MNHNS and SASEGT.

This clone came up once. This rearrangement joins TRBV29-1 to TRBJ1-2; 7 bases agree with TRBD1. The CDR3 contains 13 residues. Germline CDR1 SQVTM, CDR2 ANQGSEA. Trimming took 7 bases from V and 8 from J; bases not matched to a gene: 13. CDR3 sequence: CSGRQGGGEGYTF. The CDR3 region has the DNA TGCAGCGGTAGACAGGGCGGTGGTGAGGGCTACACCTTC.

The chain combines TRBV6-5 with TRBJ1-1, with D possibly being TRBD1 (5 bases). V was clipped by 4 bases and J by 5 bases, with 11 bases between them. The CDR3 loop spans 13 amino acids. The germline CDR1 and CDR2 sequences are MNHEY and SVGAGI. This CDR3 is CASSSWTSTEAFF. The CDR3 DNA reads as TGTGCCAGCAGTTCATGGACATCAACTGAAGCTTTCTTT.

This clone was observed a few times. The rearrangement joins TRBV9 to TRBJ2-3, with D unresolved. Germline assignment: CDR1 SGDLS and CDR2 YYNGEE. The CDR3 is 13 amino acids. The germline V and J ends were trimmed by 0 bases and 1 base, with 3 bases remaining between them. The CDR3 is CASSVEGTDTQYF. CDR3 in DNA: TGTGCCAGCAGCGTAGAAGGCACAGATACGCAGTATTTT.

The chain has TRBV7-7 and TRBJ2-1, with a tentative D call TRBD1 (6 bases). The CDR3 extends over 13 amino acids. Trimming stripped 4 bases from V and 5 bases from J, with 9 bases between. Germline CDR1 reads SSHAT; CDR2 reads FNYEAQ (reference sequence). CDR3 DNA sequence: TGTGCCAGCAGCTATGGACAGAACAATGAGCAGTTCTTC. Translation: CASSYGQNNEQFF.

The table lists this clone with a count of one. The chain combines TRBV7-2 with TRBJ2-1; D uncertain. The V gene lost 2 bases and the J gene lost 6 bases, with 5 bases spanning the gap. The length of the CDR3 is 12 residues. The germline CDR1 and CDR2 sequences are SGHTA and FQGNSA. The CDR3 loop reads CASSLNFNEQFF. The CDR3, as DNA: TGTGCCAGCAGCTTAAACTTCAATGAGCAGTTCTTC.

Concerning this clone: The sample has other DNA sequences that encode this CDR3 too. This chain connects TRBV5-4 to TRBJ2-1; TRBD2 matches at 9 bases. J gave up 7 bases and V 2 bases, and 4 bases lay outside the gene matches. CDR3 length: 14 residues. Germline V gene lookup returns CDR1 SGHNT and CDR2 YYREEE (reference sequence). CDR3 DNA sequence: TGTGCCAGCAGCTTCTTTAGCGGGAGAAATGAGCAGTTCTTC. Translated: CASSFFSGRNEQFF. The entire variable domain, with the rest obtained from reference TRBV5-4 and TRBJ2-1, is as follows: ETGVTQSPTHLIKTRGQQVTLRCSSQSGHNTVSWYQQALGQGPQFIFQYYREEENGRGNFPPRFSGLQFPNYSSELNVNALELDDSALYLCASSFFSGRNEQFFGPGTRLTVL.

The chain couples TRBV4-2 to TRBJ1-2; D call uncertain. V was clipped by 2 bases and J by 6 bases, with 7 bases between them. Germline assignment: CDR1 LGHNA and CDR2 YNFKEQ. The CDR3 is 12 amino acids. The CDR3 DNA reads as TGTGCCAGCAGCCAACCGGTGGATGGCTACACCTTC. Encoded protein: CASSQPVDGYTF.

The CDR3 reads CASSLEGDEQFF. Written as DNA, the CDR3 is TGCGCCAGCAGCTTGGAGGGAGATGAGCAGTTCTTC. V usage is TRBV5-1 and J usage is TRBJ2-1; a weak D match, TRBD2 (5 bases). Trimming took 0 bases from V and 8 from J, leaving 6 bases between them. Germline assignment: CDR1 SGHRS and CDR2 YFSETQ. The CDR3 has 12 amino acids.

For this clone: Other nucleotide sequences in the sample specify the same CDR3. V usage is TRBV7-9 and J usage is TRBJ2-2, with D hard to call. The CDR3 extends over 12 amino acids. Trimming left V 3 bases short and J 2 bases short, with 1 base between. From germline, CDR1 is SEHNR and CDR2 FQNEAQ (reference sequence). This chain's CDR3 is CASSFNTGELFF. The CDR3 DNA follows: TGTGCCAGCAGCTTCAACACCGGGGAGCTGTTTTTT.

The V call is TRBV5-5, the J call TRBJ1-3; 8 nucleotides align to TRBD1. Germline CDR1 reads SGHKS; CDR2 reads YYEKEE (reference sequence). V lost 3 bases and J lost 0; bases outside the gene matches: 5. The CDR3 consists of 16 residues. CDR3 DNA sequence: TGTGCCAGCAGCTCCCTCGGACAGGGCTCTGGAAACACCATATATTTT. Translation gives CASSSLGQGSGNTIYF.

The chain links TRBV25-1 to TRBJ2-5; 7 bases are a match to TRBD1. Germline CDR1 reads MGHDK; CDR2 reads SYGVNS. The trim removed 5 bases at V and 0 bases at J, leaving 6 bases unmatched. The CDR3 runs to 15 residues. CDR3 sequence: CASSNPGQYQETQYF. CDR3 nucleotide sequence: TGTGCCAGCAGTAACCCGGGACAGTACCAAGAGACCCAGTACTTC. The whole variable domain, remainder taken from reference TRBV25-1 and TRBJ2-5, is EADIYQTPRYLVIGTGKKITLECSQTMGHDKMYWYQQDPGMELHLIHYSYGVNSTEKGDLSSESTVSRIRTEHFPLTLESARPSHTSQYLCASSNPGQYQETQYFGPGTRLLVL.

In DNA form, the CDR3 reads TGTGCCAGTAGTATGTCCCCAAGACAAGAGACCCAGTACTTC. It yields the protein CASSMSPRQETQYF. The J gene is TRBJ2-5, the V gene TRBV19; D uncertain. The V end was cut by 3 bases, the J end by 2 bases, with 10 bases between. CDR3 length: 14 amino acids. Looked up from germline, CDR1 is LNHDA and CDR2 is SQIVND (reference sequence).

The rearrangement links TRBV7-2 to TRBJ1-5, with no clear D. With 1 base removed from V and 6 bases from J, the gap between germline ends came to 7 bases. In germline, CDR1 is SGHTA, CDR2 FQGNSA. CDR3 length: 13 residues. The chain's CDR3 is CASSLVGPQPQHF. The CDR3 DNA reads TGTGCCAGCAGCTTAGTGGGCCCTCAGCCCCAGCATTTT. The variable domain in full, completed from reference TRBV7-2 and TRBJ1-5, reads GAGVSQSPSNKVTEKGKDVELRCDPISGHTALYWYRQSLGQGLEFLIYFQGNSAPDKSGLPSDRFSAERTGGSVSTLTIQRTQQEDSAVYLCASSLVGPQPQHFGDGTRLSIL.

The rearrangement joins TRBV18 to TRBJ2-6; D unresolved. In germline, CDR1 is KGHSH, CDR2 LQKENI. The CDR3 has 15 amino acids. V was shortened by 3 bases and J by 2 bases, with 8 bases between the two germline ends. The CDR3 sequence is CASSPSTPGANVLTF. DNA of the CDR3: TGTGCCAGCTCACCTTCTACCCCTGGGGCCAACGTCCTGACTTTC. Variable domain in full (rest from reference TRBV18 and TRBJ2-6): NAGVMQNPRHLVRRRGQEARLRCSPMKGHSHVYWYRQLPEEGLKFMVYLQKENIIDESGMPKERFSAEFPKEGPSILRIQQVVRGDSAAYFCASSPSTPGANVLTFGAGSRLTVL.

The chain links TRBV4-1 to TRBJ1-1; 9 nucleotides align to TRBD1. The CDR3 loop spans 15 amino acids. Germline V CDR1 and CDR2: MGHRA, YSYEKL. Germline trimming cut 2 bases from V and 6 bases from J; bases unmatched to any gene: 7. The CDR3 nucleotides are TGCGCCAGCAGCCAAATAGACAGGGGGGGAGCTGAAGCTTTCTTT. It encodes CASSQIDRGGAEAFF.

Here the CDR3 reads CASTDSTDTQYF. The DNA for the CDR3 is TGCGCCAGCACCGACAGCACAGATACGCAGTATTTT. This rearrangement joins TRBV5-1 to TRBJ2-3; D is uncertain. Germline V gene sequence: CDR1 SGHRS, CDR2 YFSETQ. The CDR3 is made up of 12 amino acids. The ends were cut back, 6 bases at V and 0 bases at J, with 5 bases in the middle.

The rearrangement uses TRBV4-1 and TRBJ1-3; D unresolved. CDR3 size: 17 residues. Germline loops: CDR1 MGHRA, CDR2 YSYEKL. V lost 0 bases and J lost 0, with 12 bases in between. CDR3: CASSQEGRSGSGNTIYF. DNA of the CDR3: TGCGCCAGCAGCCAAGAAGGCAGGTCAGGCTCTGGAAACACCATATATTTT.

This clone occurred once. The chain has TRBV29-1 and TRBJ1-1; TRBD1 is a possible D gene (5 bases). This CDR3 spans 13 amino acids. Germline CDR1 SQVTM, CDR2 ANQGSEA. The V end lost 8 bases, the J end lost 3 bases, and 16 bases lay between the germline ends. For the CDR3, the DNA is TGCAGCTCCTTCAGGGTTGATCACACTGAAGCTTTCTTT. Translating it yields CSSFRVDHTEAFF.

The chain couples TRBV5-1 to TRBJ2-1; no clear D. The germline V and J ends were trimmed by 4 bases and 4 bases, with 6 bases remaining between them. Germline CDR1 and CDR2: SGHRS and YFSETQ. CDR3 length: 12 residues. The CDR3 bases are TGCGCCAGCAGCCTAGAGTACAATGAGCAGTTCTTC. Translating gives CASSLEYNEQFF. The full variable domain, completed using reference TRBV5-1 and TRBJ2-1, is KAGVTQTPRYLIKTRGQQVTLSCSPISGHRSVSWYQQTPGQGLQFLFEYFSETQRNKGNFPGRFSGRQFSNSRSEMNVSTLELGDSALYLCASSLEYNEQFFGPGTRLTVL.

V usage is TRBV14 and J usage is TRBJ2-5; D is uncertain. The CDR3 runs 10 residues. With 0 bases removed from V and 7 bases from J, the gap between germline ends came to 0 bases. Germline CDR1 reads SGHDN; CDR2 reads FVKESK. The DNA of the CDR3 is TGTGCCAGCAGCCAAGAGACCCAGTACTTC. It encodes CASSQETQYF.

The rearrangement uses TRBV6-1 and TRBJ1-1, with D uncertain. The CDR3 runs to 13 residues. Trimming removed 6 bases from V and 3 bases from J, with 11 bases in between. Looked up from germline, CDR1 is MNHNS and CDR2 is SASEGT. The CDR3 DNA reads as TGTGCCAGCAGCCGCGTATGGGACACTGAAGCTTTCTTT. Translated: CASSRVWDTEAFF.

This clone has only a few counts. The chain has TRBV7-8 and TRBJ2-7; TRBD1 aligns across 10 bases. The CDR3 covers 15 residues. The ends lost 4 bases at V and 1 base at J; junction bases unmatched: 4. Germline CDR1 SGHVS, CDR2 FQNEAQ. The DNA for the CDR3 is TGTGCCAGCAGCTGGGGGACAGGGGCGTCCTACGAGCAGTACTTC. It codes for CASSWGTGASYEQYF.

The table lists this clone with a few counts. The V gene is TRBV7-8, the J gene TRBJ1-2; 9 bases match TRBD1. V dropped 2 bases and J dropped 8; count of bases not matched to a gene: 6. CDR3 length equals 14 residues. Germline CDR1 is SGHVS and CDR2 is FQNEAQ. CDR3 region: CASSLTGGSWGYTF. The CDR3 region has the DNA TGTGCCAGCAGCTTAACAGGGGGCTCATGGGGCTACACCTTC.

The chain is built from TRBV30 and TRBJ2-1; TRBD1 aligns across 8 bases. The ends lost 2 bases at V and 4 bases at J; junction bases unmatched: 4. This CDR3 comprises 14 residues. Germline V gene data show CDR1 as GTSNPN and CDR2 as SVGIG (reference sequence). In nucleotides, the CDR3 is TGTGCCTGGAGTAGGGGACAGGTGTACAATGAGCAGTTCTTC. Translation: CAWSRGQVYNEQFF.

J is TRBJ1-5 and V is TRBV6-1; no definite D call. The CDR3 is 15 residues long. The V gene lost 6 bases and the J gene lost 2 bases, with 14 bases spanning the gap. Germline values: CDR1 MNHNS, CDR2 SASEGT. The CDR3 loop reads CASRHHGQGNQPQHF. The CDR3 coding sequence is TGTGCCAGCAGGCACCACGGGCAGGGCAATCAGCCCCAGCATTTT.

The chain joins TRBV6-5 to TRBJ2-2; TRBD1 might be the D (6 bases). Germline-derived CDR1 and CDR2 are MNHEY and SVGAGI. The CDR3 has 15 residues. V was clipped by 5 bases and J by 5 bases, with 15 bases between them. This CDR3 reads CASSLGASLTGELFF. The CDR3 DNA is TGTGCCAGCAGTCTGGGGGCTAGTTTAACCGGGGAGCTGTTTTTT.